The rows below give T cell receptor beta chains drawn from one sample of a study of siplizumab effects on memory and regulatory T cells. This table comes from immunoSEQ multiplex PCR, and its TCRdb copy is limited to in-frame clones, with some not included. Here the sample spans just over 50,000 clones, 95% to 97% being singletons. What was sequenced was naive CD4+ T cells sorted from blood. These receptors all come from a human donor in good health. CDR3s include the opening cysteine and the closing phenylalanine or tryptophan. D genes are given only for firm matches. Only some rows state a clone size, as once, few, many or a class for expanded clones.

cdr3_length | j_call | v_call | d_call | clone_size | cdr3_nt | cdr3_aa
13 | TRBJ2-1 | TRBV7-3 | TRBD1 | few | TGCGGAAGTGCTCGGGACAGGGATGGGGAGCAGTTCTTC | CGSARDRDGEQFF
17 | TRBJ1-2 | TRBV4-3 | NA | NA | TGCGCCAGCAGCCAAAATCACGGGGAGCTGAGTAGCTATGGCTACACCTTC | CASSQNHGELSSYGYTF
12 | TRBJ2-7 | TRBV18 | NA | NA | TGTGCCAGCTCAAACCAGCCCTACGAGCAGTACTTC | CASSNQPYEQYF
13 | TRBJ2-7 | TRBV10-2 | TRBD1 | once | TGCGCCAGCAGCTCGACAGGGCTCGACGAGCAGTACTTC | CASSSTGLDEQYF
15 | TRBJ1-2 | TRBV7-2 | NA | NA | TGTGCCAGCACTTCTCTTAATGGGGGTAACTATGGCTACACCTTC | CASTSLNGGNYGYTF
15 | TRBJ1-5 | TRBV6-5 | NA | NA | TGTGCCAGCAGTTACACCGGGACGGAGAATTCGCCCCAGCATTTT | CASSYTGTENSPQHF
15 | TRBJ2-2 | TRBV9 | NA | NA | TGTGCCAGCAGCGCGAGACTAGGTAACACCGGGGAGCTGTTTTTT | CASSARLGNTGELFF
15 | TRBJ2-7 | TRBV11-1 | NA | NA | TGTGCCAGCAGCTTAGGAATAGGAAACCACTACGAGCAGTACTTC | CASSLGIGNHYEQYF
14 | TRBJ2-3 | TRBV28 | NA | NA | TGTGCCAGCAGTCCCCCGGGGGTCACAGATACGCAGTATTTT | CASSPPGVTDTQYF
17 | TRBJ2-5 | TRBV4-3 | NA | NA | TGCGCCAGCAGCCAATCTAGGAGAATGGCATTCCAAGAGACCCAGTACTTC | CASSQSRRMAFQETQYF
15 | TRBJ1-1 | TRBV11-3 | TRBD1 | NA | TGTGCCAGCAGCCCAAGACAGGGAAGGAACACTGAAGCTTTCTTT | CASSPRQGRNTEAFF
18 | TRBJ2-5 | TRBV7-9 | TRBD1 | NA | TGTGCCAGCAGCTTAGCTTTCCTTCGACAGGGCCCCCAAGAGACCCAGTACTTC | CASSLAFLRQGPQETQYF
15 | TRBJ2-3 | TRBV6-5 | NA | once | TGTGCCAGCAGTTACTCTAGCGGAGGGACAGATACACAGTATTTT | CASSYSSGGTDTQYF
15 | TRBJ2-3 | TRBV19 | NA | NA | TGTGCCAGTAGTCCTAGCCGGCTGGGCACAGATACGCAGTATTTT | CASSPSRLGTDTQYF
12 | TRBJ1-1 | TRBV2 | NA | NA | TGTGCCAGACCCGGGACGAACACTGAAGCTTTCTTT | CARPGTNTEAFF
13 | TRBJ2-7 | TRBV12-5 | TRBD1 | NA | TGTGCTAGTGGCCAGGGGACAGCCTACGAGCAGTACTTC | CASGQGTAYEQYF
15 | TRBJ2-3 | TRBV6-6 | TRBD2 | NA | TGTGCCAGCAGTTACTGGAGTAGCGGGGGAGATACGCAGTATTTT | CASSYWSSGGDTQYF
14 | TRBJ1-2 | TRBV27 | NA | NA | TGTGCCAGCAGTTTAAACGGATGGAATTATGGCTACACCTTC | CASSLNGWNYGYTF
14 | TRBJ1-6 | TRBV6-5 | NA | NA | TGTGCCAGCAGTTACTGGGAGGGGAGGTCACCCCTCCACTTT | CASSYWEGRSPLHF
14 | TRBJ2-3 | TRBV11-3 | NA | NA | TGTGCCAGCAGCCCCCGGGCCCGCACAGATACGCAGTATTTT | CASSPRARTDTQYF
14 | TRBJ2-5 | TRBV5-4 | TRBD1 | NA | TGTGCCAGCAGCTTGAAGGCAGGGGGAGAGACCCAGTACTTC | CASSLKAGGETQYF
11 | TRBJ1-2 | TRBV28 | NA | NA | TGTGCCAGCAGGGCAATCGGGGGCTACACCTTC | CASRAIGGYTF
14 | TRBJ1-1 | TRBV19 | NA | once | TGTGCCAGTAGTGTTCGGCTGGGAGACACTGAAGCTTTCTTT | CASSVRLGDTEAFF
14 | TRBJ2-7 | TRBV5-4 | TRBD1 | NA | TGTGCCAGCAGCCAGACAGGGAGAGGTAGCGAGCAGTACTTC | CASSQTGRGSEQYF